What follows is one TCR beta chain and its context. This sample stems from a study of T cell changes during pregnancy in multiple sclerosis. Profiling relied on immunoSEQ multiplex PCR, and the TCRdb table lists in-frame clones only, not all of them. This sample has around 71,000 clones; about 92% occur once, and the top ten carry roughly 1.2%. The CDR3 is 14 residues long. CDR1 is SGHDT and CDR2 is YYEEEE in the germline V gene. The V end was cut by 5 bases, the J end by 4 bases, with 12 bases between. Sequences were derived from peripheral blood, sampled in the third trimester of pregnancy. The clonotype was recovered from a female donor with multiple sclerosis, enrolled in a pregnancy study. The V gene is TRBV5-6, the J gene TRBJ2-2; D is ambiguous. The CDR3 loop reads CASSRQASTGELFF. CDR3 sequence (DNA): TGTGCCAGCAGTCGGCAGGCGAGCACCGGGGAGCTGTTTTTT.